These 4 T cell receptor beta chains were sequenced from one sample in a study of blood T cells in healthy people across ages. Then a second PCR, running roughly 7 to 11 cycles, was carried out with a sample-barcoded 5' primer and a J-beta primer mix. TCRdb independently ran MiXCR on the 5' RACE reads; one entry per CDR3 protein. The sample contains around 1.5 million distinct CDR3 sequences, around 59% of which appear only once. The sequenced sample consisted of blood. Receptor source: a man younger than 30 in good health.

This chain joins TRBV29-1 and TRBJ2-1; no firm D call. From germline, CDR1 is SQVTM and CDR2 ANQGSEA. The CDR3 spans 11 residues. V lost 0 bases to trimming and J lost 6 bases, with 3 bases between them. The CDR3 loop reads CSVEEVNEQFF. In DNA, the CDR3 is TGCAGCGTTGAAGAAGTCAATGAGCAGTTCTTC.

This rearrangement joins TRBV11-2 to TRBJ2-4; possibly TRBD1 for D (6 bases). With the DNA end fitting TRBJ2-7 better, the J assignment may be wrong. CDR1 SGHAT and CDR2 FQNNGV come from the germline V gene. This CDR3 region has 15 residues. Here the CDR3 reads CASSPPGHPPYEQYF. The CDR3 DNA sequence: TGTGCCAGCAGTCCACCGGGACATCCTCCGTACGAGCAGTACTTC.

A few counts support this clonotype. The genes are TRBV29-1 and TRBJ2-7, with 7 bases fitting TRBD2. Per the germline V gene, CDR1 is SQVTM and CDR2 is ANQGSEA. The CDR3 length is 13 residues. V shed 7 bases, J shed 0 bases, and the junction held 6 bases outside the gene matches. CDR3 DNA sequence: TGCAGCGCAACGGGACTATACTCCTACGAGCAGTACTTC. Amino acid sequence: CSATGLYSYEQYF.

For the CDR3, the DNA is TGTGCCAGCAGTTTACGTAGCTTCAGGGACGAGCAGTACTTC. Its protein product is CASSLRSFRDEQYF. The chain links TRBV27 to TRBJ2-7, with a weak D call TRBD1 (5 bases). CDR1 is MNHEY, CDR2 SMNVEV, per germline (reference sequence). Trimming stripped 2 bases from V and 5 bases from J, with 13 bases between. The CDR3 contains 14 residues.